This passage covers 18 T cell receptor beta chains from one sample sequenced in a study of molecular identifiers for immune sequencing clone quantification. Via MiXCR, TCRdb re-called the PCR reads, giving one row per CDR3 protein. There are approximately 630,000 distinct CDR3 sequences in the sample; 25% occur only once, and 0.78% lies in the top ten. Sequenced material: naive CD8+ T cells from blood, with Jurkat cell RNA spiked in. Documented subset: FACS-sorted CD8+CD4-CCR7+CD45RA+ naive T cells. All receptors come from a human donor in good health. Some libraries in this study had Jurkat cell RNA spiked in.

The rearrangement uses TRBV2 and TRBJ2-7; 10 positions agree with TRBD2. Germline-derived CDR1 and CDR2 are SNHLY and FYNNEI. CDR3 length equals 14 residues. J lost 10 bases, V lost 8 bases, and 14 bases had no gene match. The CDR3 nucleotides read TGTGCCAGCTATCTAGCGGGGGCCAGGGGCGAACAGTACTTC. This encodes CASYLAGARGEQYF.

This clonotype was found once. The CDR3 spells CASSIAGLTNYGYTF. CDR3 DNA sequence: TGTGCCAGTAGTATAGCGGGATTAACTAACTATGGCTACACCTTC. This rearrangement joins TRBV19 to TRBJ1-2; no clear D. Trimming removed 1 base at V and 0 bases at J, with 9 bases between. The CDR3 length is 15 residues. Looked up from germline, CDR1 is LNHDA and CDR2 is SQIVND (reference sequence).

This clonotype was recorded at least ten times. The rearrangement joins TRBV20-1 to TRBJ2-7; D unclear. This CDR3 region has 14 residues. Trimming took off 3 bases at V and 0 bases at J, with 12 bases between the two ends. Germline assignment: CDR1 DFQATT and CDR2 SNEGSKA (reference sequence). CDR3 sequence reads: CSASPQTDSYEQYF. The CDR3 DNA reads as TGCAGTGCTAGCCCCCAAACCGACTCCTACGAGCAGTACTTC.

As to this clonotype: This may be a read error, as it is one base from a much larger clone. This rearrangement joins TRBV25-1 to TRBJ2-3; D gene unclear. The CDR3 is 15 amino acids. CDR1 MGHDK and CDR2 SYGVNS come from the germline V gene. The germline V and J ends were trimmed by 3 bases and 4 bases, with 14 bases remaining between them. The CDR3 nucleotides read TGTGCCAGCAGTGAGCCGACTCACGCCGCAGATACGCAGTATTTT. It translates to CASSEPTHAADTQYF.

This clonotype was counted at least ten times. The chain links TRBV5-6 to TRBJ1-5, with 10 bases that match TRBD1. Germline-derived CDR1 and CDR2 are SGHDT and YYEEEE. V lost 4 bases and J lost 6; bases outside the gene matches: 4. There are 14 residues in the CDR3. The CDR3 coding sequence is TGTGCCAGCAGCCCGTGGACAGGGGGTCAGCCCCAGCATTTT. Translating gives CASSPWTGGQPQHF.

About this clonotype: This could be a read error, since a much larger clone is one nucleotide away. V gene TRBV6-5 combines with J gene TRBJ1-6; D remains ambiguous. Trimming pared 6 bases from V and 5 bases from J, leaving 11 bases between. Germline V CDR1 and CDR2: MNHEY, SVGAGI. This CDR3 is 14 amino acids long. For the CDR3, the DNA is TGTGCCAGCAGATACGAACAGAATAATTCACCCCTCCACTTT. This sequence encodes CASRYEQNNSPLHF.

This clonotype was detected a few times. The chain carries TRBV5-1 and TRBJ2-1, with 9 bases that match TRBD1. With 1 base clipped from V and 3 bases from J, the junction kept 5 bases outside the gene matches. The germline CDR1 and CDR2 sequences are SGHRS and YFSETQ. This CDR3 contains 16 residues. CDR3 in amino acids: CASSLPEGQGYNEQFF. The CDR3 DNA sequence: TGCGCCAGCAGCTTGCCTGAGGGACAGGGCTACAATGAGCAGTTCTTC.

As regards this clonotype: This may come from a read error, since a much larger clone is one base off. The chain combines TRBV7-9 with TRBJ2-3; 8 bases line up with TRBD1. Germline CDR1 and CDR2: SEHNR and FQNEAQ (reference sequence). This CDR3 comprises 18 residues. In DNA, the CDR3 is TGTGCCAGCAGCGCCGTCCCGGGACAGGTCCCGCGCACAGATACGCTGTATTTT. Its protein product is CASSAVPGQVPRTDTLYF.

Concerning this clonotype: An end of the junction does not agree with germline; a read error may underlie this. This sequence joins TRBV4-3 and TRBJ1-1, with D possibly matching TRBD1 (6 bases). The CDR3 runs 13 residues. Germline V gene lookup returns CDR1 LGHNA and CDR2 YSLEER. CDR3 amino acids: CASGQARGTEAFF. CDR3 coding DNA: TGCGCCAGCGGCCAAGCAAGGGGGACTGAAGCTTTCTTT.

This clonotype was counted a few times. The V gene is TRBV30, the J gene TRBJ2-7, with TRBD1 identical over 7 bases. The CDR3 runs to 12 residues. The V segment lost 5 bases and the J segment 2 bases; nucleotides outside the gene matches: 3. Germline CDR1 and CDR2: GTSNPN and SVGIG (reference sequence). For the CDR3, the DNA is TGTGCCTGGGGGGACAGTCCCTACGAGCAGTACTTC. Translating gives CAWGDSPYEQYF.

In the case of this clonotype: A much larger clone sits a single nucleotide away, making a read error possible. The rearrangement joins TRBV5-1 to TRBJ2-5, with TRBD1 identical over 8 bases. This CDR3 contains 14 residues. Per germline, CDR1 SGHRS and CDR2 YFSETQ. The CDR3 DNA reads TGCGCCAGCAGGCCGGACAGGGACAAAGAGACCCATTACTTC. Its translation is CASRPDRDKETHYF.

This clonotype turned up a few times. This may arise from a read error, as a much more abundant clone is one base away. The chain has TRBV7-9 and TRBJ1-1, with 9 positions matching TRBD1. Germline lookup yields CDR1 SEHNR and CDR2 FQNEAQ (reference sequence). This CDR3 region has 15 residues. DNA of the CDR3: TGTGCCGGCAGCTCGGGACAGGGATTGAACACTGAAGCTTTCTTT. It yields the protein CAGSSGQGLNTEAFF. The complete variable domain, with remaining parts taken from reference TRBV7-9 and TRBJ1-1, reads DTGVSQNPRHKITKRGQNVTFRCDPISEHNRLYWYRQTLGQGPEFLTYFQNEAQLEKSRLLSDRFSAERPKGSFSTLEIQRTEQGDSAMYLCAGSSGQGLNTEAFFGQGTRLTVV.

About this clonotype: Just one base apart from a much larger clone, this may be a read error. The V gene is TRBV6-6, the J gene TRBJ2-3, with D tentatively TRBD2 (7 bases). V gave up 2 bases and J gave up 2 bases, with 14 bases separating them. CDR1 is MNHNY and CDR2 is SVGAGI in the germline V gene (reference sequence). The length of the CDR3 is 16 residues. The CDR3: CASSYPPGGHTDTQYF. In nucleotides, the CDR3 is TGTGCCAGCAGTTACCCCCCGGGGGGCCACACAGATACGCAGTATTTT.

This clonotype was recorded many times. The CDR3 sequence is CASSLVSLAGGYDTQYF. CDR3 nucleotide sequence: TGTGCCAGCAGTTTGGTCTCGCTAGCGGGGGGCTATGATACGCAGTATTTT. The chain joins TRBV12-3 or TRBV12-4 to TRBJ2-3; TRBD2 matches at 11 bases. The trim removed 3 bases at V and 6 bases at J, leaving 11 bases unmatched. The CDR3 covers 17 residues.

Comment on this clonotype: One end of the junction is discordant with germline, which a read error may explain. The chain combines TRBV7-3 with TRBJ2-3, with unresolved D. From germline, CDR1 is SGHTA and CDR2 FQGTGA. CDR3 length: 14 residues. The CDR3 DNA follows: TGTGCCGGCAGCCTGAGTCCTACCGCAGATACGCAGTATTTT. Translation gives CAGSLSPTADTQYF.

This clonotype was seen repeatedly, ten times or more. In nucleotides, the CDR3 is TGCAGCGTTGTGTCTGGGAGACAGGGGGCTGTGTACACTGAAGCTTTCTTT. Translating gives CSVVSGRQGAVYTEAFF. This chain joins TRBV29-1 and TRBJ1-1; 10 bases match TRBD1. The CDR3 has 17 amino acids. The V gene's germline CDR1 is SQVTM and CDR2 ANQGSEA. V dropped 4 bases and J dropped 3; count of bases not matched to a gene: 14.

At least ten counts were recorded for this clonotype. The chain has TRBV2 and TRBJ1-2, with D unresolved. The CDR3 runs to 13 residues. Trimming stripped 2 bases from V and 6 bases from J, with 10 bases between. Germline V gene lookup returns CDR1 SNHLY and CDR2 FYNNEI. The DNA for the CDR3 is TGTGCCAGCAGTGAAAAGTTTGTGGATGGCTACACCTTC. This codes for CASSEKFVDGYTF. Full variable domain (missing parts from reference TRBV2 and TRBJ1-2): EPEVTQTPSHQVTQMGQEVILRCVPISNHLYFYWYRQILGQKVEFLVSFYNNEISEKSEIFDDQFSVERPDGSNFTLKIRSTKLEDSAMYFCASSEKFVDGYTFGSGTRLTVV.

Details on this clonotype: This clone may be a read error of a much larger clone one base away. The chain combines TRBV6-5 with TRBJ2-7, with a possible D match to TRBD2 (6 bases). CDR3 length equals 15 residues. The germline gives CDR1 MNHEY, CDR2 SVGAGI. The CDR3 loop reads CASSDRDSKFDEQCF. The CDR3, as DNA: TGTGCCAGCAGTGACCGGGACTCGAAATTTGACGAGCAGTGCTTC.